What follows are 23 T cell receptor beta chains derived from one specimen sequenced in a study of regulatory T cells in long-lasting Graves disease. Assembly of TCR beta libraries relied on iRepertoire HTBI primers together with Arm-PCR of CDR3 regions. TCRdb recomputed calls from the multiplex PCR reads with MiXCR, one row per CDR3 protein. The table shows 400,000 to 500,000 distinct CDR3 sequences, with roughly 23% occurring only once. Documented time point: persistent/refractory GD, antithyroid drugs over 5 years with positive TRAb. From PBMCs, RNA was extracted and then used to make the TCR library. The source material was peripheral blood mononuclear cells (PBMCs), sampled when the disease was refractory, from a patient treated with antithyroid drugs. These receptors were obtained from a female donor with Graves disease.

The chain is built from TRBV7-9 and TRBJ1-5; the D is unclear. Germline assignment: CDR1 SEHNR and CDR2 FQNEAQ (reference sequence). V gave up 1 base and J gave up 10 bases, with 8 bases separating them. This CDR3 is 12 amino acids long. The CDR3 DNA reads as TGTGCCAGCAGCTTAGGGAGCCGTCCCCAGCATTTT. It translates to CASSLGSRPQHF.

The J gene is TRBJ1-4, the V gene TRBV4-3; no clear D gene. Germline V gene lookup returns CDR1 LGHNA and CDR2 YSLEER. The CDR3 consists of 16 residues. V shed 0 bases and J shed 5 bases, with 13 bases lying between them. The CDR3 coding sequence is TGCGCCAGCAGCCAAGATGGCCTTCTGCGAAATGAAAAACTGTTTTTT. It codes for CASSQDGLLRNEKLFF.

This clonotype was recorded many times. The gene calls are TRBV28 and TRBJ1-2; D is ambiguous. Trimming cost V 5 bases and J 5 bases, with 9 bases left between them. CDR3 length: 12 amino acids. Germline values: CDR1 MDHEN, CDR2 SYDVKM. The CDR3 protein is CASSVVGYGYTF. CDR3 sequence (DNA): TGTGCCAGCAGTGTGGTGGGGTATGGCTACACCTTC.

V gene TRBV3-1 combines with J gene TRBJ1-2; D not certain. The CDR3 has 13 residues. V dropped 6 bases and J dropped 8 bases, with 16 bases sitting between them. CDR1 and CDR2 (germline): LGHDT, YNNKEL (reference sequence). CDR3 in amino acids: CASSFPGSEGYTF. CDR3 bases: TGTGCCAGCAGTTTCCCCGGAAGCGAAGGCTACACCTTC.

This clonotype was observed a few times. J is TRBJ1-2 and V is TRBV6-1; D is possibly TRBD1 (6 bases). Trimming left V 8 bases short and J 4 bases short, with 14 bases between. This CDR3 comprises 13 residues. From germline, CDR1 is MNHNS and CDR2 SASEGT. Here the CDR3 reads CASSGDTSYGYTF. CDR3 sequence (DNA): TGTGCCAGCTCGGGGGACACTTCCTATGGCTACACCTTC.

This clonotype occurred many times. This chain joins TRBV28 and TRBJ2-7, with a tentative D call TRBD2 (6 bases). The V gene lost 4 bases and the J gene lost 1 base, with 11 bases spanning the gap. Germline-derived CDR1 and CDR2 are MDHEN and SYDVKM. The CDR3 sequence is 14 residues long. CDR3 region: CASSSLRGSYEQYF. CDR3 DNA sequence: TGTGCCAGCAGTTCGTTGCGGGGTTCCTACGAGCAGTACTTC.

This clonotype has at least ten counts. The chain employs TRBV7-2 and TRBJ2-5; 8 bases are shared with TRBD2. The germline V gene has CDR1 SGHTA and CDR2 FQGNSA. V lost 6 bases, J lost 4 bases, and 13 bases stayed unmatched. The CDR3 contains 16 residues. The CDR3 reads CASRFRTRGVVETQYF. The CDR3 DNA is TGTGCCAGCAGGTTTAGGACGCGGGGGGTCGTAGAGACCCAGTACTTC. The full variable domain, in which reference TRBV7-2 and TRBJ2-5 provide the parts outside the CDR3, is GAGVSQSPSNKVTEKGKDVELRCDPISGHTALYWYRQSLGQGLEFLIYFQGNSAPDKSGLPSDRFSAERTGGSVSTLTIQRTQQEDSAVYLCASRFRTRGVVETQYFGPGTRLLVL.

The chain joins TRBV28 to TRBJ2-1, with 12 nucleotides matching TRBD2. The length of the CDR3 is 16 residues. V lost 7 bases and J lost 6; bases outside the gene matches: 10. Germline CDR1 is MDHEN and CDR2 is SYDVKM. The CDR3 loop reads CASTQRRLAGVNEQFF. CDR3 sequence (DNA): TGTGCCAGCACCCAAAGGAGACTAGCGGGAGTCAATGAGCAGTTCTTC.

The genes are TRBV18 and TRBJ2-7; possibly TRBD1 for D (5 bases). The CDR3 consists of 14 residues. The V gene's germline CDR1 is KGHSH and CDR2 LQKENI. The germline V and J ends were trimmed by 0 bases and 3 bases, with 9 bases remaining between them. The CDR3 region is CASSPPQGIYEQYF. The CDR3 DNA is TGTGCCAGCTCACCACCCCAGGGTATCTACGAGCAGTACTTC.

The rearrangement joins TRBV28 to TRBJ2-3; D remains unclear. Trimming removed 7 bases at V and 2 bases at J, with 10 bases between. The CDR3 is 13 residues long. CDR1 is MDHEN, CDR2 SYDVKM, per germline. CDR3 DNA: TGTGCCAGCATGGACGGTAACACAGATACGCAGTATTTT. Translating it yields CASMDGNTDTQYF.

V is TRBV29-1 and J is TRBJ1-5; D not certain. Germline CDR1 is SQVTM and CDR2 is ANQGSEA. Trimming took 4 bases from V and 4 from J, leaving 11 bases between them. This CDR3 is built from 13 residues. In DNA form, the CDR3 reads TGCAGCGTTGGTGACAAGGCAAATCAGCCCCAGCATTTT. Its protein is CSVGDKANQPQHF. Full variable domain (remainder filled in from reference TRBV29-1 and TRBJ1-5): SAVISQKPSRDICQRGTSLTIQCQVDSQVTMMFWYRQQPGQSLTLIATANQGSEATYESGFVIDKFPISRPNLTFSTLTVSNMSPEDSSIYLCSVGDKANQPQHFGDGTRLSIL.

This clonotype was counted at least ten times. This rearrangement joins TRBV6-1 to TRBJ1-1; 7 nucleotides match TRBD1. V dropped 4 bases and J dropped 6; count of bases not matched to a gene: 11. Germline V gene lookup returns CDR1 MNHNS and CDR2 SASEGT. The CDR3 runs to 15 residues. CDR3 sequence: CASSAGQTGYAEAFF. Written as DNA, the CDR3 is TGTGCCAGCAGTGCCGGACAGACAGGGTACGCTGAAGCTTTCTTT.

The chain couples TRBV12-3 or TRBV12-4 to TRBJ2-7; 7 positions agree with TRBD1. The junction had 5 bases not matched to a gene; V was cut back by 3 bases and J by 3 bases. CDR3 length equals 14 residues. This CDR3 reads CASSFGTEVYEQYF. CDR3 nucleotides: TGTGCCAGCAGTTTTGGGACAGAAGTCTACGAGCAGTACTTC.

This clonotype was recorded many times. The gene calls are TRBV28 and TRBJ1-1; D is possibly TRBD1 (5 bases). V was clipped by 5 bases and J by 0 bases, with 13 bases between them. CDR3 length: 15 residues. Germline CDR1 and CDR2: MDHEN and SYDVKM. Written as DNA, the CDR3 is TGTGCCAGCAGTGGGTGGGGGGAGATGAACACTGAAGCTTTCTTT. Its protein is CASSGWGEMNTEAFF.

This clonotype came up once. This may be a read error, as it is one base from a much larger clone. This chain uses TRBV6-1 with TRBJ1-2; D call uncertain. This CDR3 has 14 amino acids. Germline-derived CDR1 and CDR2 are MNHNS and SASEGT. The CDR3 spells CASSEGLQNYGHTF. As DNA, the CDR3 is TGTGCCAGCAGTGAAGGGTTACAGAACTATGGCCACACCTTC.

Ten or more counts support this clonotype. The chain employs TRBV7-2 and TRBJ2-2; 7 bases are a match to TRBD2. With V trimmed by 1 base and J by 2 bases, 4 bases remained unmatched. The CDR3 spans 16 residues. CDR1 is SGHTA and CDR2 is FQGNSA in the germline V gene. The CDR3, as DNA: TGTGCCAGCAGCTTAGTCGGCGGGGGTAACACCGGGGAGCTGTTTTTT. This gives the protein CASSLVGGGNTGELFF.

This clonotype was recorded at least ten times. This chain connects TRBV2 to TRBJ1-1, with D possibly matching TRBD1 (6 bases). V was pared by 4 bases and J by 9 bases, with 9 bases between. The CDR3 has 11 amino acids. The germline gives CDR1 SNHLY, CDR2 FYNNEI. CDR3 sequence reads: CASSAGAQAFF. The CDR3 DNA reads TGTGCCAGCAGTGCAGGGGCTCAAGCTTTCTTT.

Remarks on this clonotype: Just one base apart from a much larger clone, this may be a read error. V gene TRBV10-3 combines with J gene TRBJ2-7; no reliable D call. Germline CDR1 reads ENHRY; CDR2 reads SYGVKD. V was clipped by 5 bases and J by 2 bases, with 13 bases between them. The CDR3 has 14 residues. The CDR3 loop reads CAISYSQITYEQYF. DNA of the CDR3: TGTGCCATCAGTTACTCACAAATAACCTACGAGCAGTACTTC.

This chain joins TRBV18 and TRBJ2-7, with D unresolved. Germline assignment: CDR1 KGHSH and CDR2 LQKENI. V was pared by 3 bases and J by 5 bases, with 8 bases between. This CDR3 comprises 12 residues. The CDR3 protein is CASSPDDNEQYF. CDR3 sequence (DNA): TGTGCCAGCTCACCGGATGACAACGAGCAGTACTTC.

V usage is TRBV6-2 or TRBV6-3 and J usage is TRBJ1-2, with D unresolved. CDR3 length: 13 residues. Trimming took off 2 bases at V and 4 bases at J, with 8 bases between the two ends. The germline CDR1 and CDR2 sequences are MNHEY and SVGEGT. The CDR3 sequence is CASSYGGLYGYTF. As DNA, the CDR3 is TGTGCCAGCAGTTACGGCGGACTCTATGGCTACACCTTC.

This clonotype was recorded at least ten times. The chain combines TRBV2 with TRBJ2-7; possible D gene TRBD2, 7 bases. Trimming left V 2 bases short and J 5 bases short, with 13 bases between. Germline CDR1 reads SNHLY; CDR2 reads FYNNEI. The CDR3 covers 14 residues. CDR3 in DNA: TGTGCCAGCAGTGAAATCGGGGGGCCGAACGAGCAGTACTTC. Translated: CASSEIGGPNEQYF.

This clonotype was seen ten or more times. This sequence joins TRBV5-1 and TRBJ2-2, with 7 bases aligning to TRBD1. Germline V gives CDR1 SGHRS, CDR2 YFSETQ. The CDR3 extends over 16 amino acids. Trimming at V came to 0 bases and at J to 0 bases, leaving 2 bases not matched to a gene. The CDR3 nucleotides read TGCGCCAGCAGCTTGGTAGGGGGCTCGAACACCGGGGAGCTGTTTTTT. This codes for CASSLVGGSNTGELFF.

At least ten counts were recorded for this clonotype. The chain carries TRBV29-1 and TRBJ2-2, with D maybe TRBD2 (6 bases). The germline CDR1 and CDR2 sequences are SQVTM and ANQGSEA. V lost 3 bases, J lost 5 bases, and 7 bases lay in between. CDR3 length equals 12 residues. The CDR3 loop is CSVEGRTGELFF. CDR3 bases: TGCAGCGTTGAGGGGAGGACCGGGGAGCTGTTTTTT.